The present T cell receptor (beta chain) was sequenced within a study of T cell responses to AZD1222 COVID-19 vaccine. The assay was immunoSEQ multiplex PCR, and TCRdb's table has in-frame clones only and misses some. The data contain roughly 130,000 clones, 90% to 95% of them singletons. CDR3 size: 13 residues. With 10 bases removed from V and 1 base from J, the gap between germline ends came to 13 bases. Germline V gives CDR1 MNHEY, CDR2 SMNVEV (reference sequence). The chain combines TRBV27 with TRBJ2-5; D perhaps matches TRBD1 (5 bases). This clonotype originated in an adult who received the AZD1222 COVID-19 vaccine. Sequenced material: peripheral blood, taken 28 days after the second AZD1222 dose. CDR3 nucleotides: TGTGCCACGTCGAAGGGGCGCCAAGAGACCCAGTACTTC. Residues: CATSKGRQETQYF.